The rows below give T cell receptor beta chains drawn from one sample of a study of shared clonotypes between healthy human individuals. Sequencing was performed with immunoSEQ multiplex PCR; in TCRdb, only in-frame clones are kept and a portion is missing. Here the sample spans about 2.1 million clones, about 92% being singletons. Material: naive CD8+ T cells from PBMCs. Every receptor here comes from a man aged 18 to 29 in good health. Some clones in this sample may be carry-over from other donors' samples. Both conserved end residues are part of each CDR3. A D gene is named only where the DNA matches it firmly. For some rows the clone size is stated as once, few or many, or as a class when expanded; others skip it.

d_gene,j_gene,v_gene,abundance,CDR3aa,CDR3nt
TRBD1,TRBJ2-1,TRBV6-4,-,CASSLRTGHNEQFF,TGTGCCAGCAGCCTCCGGACAGGGCACAATGAGCAGTTCTTC
TRBD1,TRBJ2-7,TRBV28,-,CASSFIAGGGYEQYF,TGTGCCAGCAGTTTCATAGCAGGGGGCGGCTACGAGCAGTACTTC
TRBD2,TRBJ2-7,TRBV19,-,CASSRGGGLAGGKNEQYF,TGTGCCAGTAGTCGAGGTGGAGGACTAGCGGGAGGGAAGAACGAGCAGTACTTC
-,TRBJ1-1,TRBV5-4,-,CASSDGWGQRMNTEAFF,TGTGCCAGCAGCGACGGGTGGGGCCAGCGGATGAACACTGAAGCTTTCTTT
-,TRBJ2-2,TRBV7-9,once,CASSLVQTGELFF,TGTGCCAGCAGCTTAGTACAGACCGGGGAGCTGTTTTTT
-,TRBJ2-6,TRBV10-3,once,CAISEVSSGANVLTF,TGTGCCATCAGTGAGGTGTCCTCTGGGGCCAACGTCCTGACTTTC
-,TRBJ2-7,TRBV10-2,-,CASSESYRDEQYF,TGCGCCAGCAGTGAGTCCTACAGGGACGAGCAGTACTTC
TRBD2,TRBJ2-7,TRBV6-1,-,CASSGYSSGPYEQYF,TGTGCCAGCAGTGGCTACAGTAGCGGGCCCTACGAGCAGTACTTC
-,TRBJ2-1,TRBV4-1,-,CASSHTGGFEEFF,TGCGCCAGCAGCCATACCGGCGGGTTTGAGGAGTTCTTC
TRBD2,TRBJ2-3,TRBV7-3,-,CASSSFSSGDTQYF,TGTGCCAGCAGCTCCTTTTCTAGCGGGGATACGCAGTATTTT
-,TRBJ2-7,TRBV18,-,CASSPSPTREQYF,TGTGCCAGCTCACCGAGCCCGACGCGGGAGCAGTACTTC
-,TRBJ2-7,TRBV5-1,-,CASSLSTTVWDEQYF,TGCGCCAGCAGCTTGTCGACTACGGTTTGGGACGAGCAGTACTTC
-,TRBJ2-2,TRBV19,-,CASSIRANTGELFF,TGTGCCAGTAGTATAAGGGCGAACACCGGGGAGCTGTTTTTT
-,TRBJ1-2,TRBV28,-,CASSFQDGNYGYTF,TGTGCCAGCAGTTTTCAGGACGGAAACTATGGCTACACCTTC
TRBD1,TRBJ1-1,TRBV10-3,-,CAISAGTGVTEAFF,TGTGCCATCAGCGCCGGGACAGGGGTCACTGAAGCTTTCTTT
-,TRBJ1-5,TRBV28,-,CASSDTSSQPQHF,TGTGCCAGCAGTGACACCAGTAGTCAGCCCCAGCATTTT
-,TRBJ2-5,TRBV18,-,CASSPPVQETQYF,TGTGCCAGCTCACCACCTGTCCAAGAGACCCAGTACTTC
TRBD1,TRBJ1-2,TRBV5-5,-,CASSSTGQGRHYGYTF,TGTGCCAGCAGCTCTACGGGACAGGGACGGCACTATGGCTACACCTTC
-,TRBJ2-7,TRBV29-1,-,CSVDLDGTGQDF,TGCAGCGTTGACCTTGACGGCACGGGTCAGGACTTC